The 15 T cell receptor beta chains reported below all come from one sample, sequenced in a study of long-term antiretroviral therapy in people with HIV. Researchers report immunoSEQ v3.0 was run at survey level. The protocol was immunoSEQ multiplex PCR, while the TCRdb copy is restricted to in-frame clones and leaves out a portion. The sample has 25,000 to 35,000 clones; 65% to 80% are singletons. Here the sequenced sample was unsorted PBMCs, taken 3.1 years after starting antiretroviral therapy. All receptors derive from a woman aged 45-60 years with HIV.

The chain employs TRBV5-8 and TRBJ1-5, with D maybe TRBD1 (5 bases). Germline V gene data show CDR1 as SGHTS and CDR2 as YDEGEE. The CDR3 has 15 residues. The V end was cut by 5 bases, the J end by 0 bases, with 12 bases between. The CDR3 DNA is TGTGCCAGCAGGGCAGGGCGAAATAGCAATCAGCCCCAGCATTTT. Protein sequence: CASRAGRNSNQPQHF.

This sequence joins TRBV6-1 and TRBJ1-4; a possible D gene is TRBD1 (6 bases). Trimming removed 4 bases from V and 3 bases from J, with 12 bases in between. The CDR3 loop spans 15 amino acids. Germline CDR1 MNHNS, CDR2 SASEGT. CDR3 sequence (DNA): TGTGCCAGCAGTGGCTACAGGGATCCTAATGAAAAACTGTTTTTT. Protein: CASSGYRDPNEKLFF.

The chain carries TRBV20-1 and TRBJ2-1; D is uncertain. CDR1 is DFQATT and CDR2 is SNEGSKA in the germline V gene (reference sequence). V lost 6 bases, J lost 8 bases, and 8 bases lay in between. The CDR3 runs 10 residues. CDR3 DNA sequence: TGCAGTGCCTCACTCGATGAGCAGTTCTTC. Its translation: CSASLDEQFF.

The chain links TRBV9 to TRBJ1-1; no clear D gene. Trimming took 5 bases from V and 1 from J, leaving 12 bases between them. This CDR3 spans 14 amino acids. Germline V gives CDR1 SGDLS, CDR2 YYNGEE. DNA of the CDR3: TGTGCCAGCAGTCCAACATTAAAGAACACTGAAGCTTTCTTT. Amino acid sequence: CASSPTLKNTEAFF.

The CDR3 spells CASSPLTKGENGYTF. The CDR3 DNA follows: TGTGCCAGCTCACCGTTGACTAAAGGGGAGAATGGCTACACCTTC. The chain combines TRBV18 with TRBJ1-2; possible D gene TRBD1, 5 bases. V was pared by 3 bases and J by 6 bases, with 17 bases between. The CDR3 is 15 amino acids. Germline CDR1 is KGHSH and CDR2 is LQKENI.

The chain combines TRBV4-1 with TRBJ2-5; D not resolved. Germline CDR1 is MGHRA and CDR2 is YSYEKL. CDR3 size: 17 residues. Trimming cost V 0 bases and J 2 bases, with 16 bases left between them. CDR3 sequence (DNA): TGCGCCAGCAGCCAAGACTGGCAGGCCCCCGGGCAAGAGACCCAGTACTTC. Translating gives CASSQDWQAPGQETQYF.

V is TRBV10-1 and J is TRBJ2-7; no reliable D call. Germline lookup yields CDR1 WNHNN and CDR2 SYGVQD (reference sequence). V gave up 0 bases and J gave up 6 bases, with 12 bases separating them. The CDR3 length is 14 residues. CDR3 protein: CASSESLGASEQYF. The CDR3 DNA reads TGCGCCAGCAGTGAGTCGCTGGGCGCGAGCGAGCAGTACTTC.

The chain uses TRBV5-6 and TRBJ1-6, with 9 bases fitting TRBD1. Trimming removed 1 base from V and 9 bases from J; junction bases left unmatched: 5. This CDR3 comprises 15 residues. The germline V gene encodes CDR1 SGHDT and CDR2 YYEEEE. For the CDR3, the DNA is TGTGCCAGCAGCTTGCTCGGGACAGGGAGTTCACCCCTCCACTTT. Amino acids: CASSLLGTGSSPLHF.

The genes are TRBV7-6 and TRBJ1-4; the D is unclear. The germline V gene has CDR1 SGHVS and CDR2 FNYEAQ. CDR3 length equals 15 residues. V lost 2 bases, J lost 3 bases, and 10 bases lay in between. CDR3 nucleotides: TGTGCCAGCAGCTTAAGTCGGAGAGCTAATGAAAAACTGTTTTTT. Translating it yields CASSLSRRANEKLFF. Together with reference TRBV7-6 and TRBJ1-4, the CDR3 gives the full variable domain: GAGVSQSPRYKVTKRGQDVALRCDPISGHVSLYWYRQALGQGPEFLTYFNYEAQQDKSGLPNDRFSAERPEGSISTLTIQRTEQRDSAMYRCASSLSRRANEKLFFGSGTQLSVL.

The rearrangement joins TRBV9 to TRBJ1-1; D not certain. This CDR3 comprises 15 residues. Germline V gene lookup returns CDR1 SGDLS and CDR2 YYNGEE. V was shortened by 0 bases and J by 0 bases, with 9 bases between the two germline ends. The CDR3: CASSVGQAMNTEAFF. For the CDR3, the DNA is TGTGCCAGCAGCGTAGGGCAGGCCATGAACACTGAAGCTTTCTTT.

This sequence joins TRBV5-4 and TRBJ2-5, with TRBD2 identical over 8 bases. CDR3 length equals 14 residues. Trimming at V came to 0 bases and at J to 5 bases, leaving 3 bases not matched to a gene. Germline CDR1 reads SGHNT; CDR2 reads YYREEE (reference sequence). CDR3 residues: CASSLGLATETQYF. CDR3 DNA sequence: TGTGCCAGCAGCTTGGGACTAGCGACGGAGACCCAGTACTTC.

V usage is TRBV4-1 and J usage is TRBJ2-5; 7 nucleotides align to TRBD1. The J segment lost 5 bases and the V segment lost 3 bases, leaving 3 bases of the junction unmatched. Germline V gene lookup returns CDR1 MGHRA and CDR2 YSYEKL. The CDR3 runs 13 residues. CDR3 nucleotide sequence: TGCGCCAGCAGCCAGGGACAGCGGGAGACCCAGTACTTC. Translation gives CASSQGQRETQYF.

The CDR3 sequence is CASSLSGKVRTDTQYF. CDR3 DNA: TGTGCCAGCAGCTTGTCAGGGAAGGTCCGCACAGATACGCAGTATTTT. This chain connects TRBV5-6 to TRBJ2-3; D perhaps matches TRBD1 (5 bases). CDR3 length: 16 amino acids. Trimming shortened V by 1 base and J by 1 base, and 13 bases separated the two germline ends. Germline V gene lookup returns CDR1 SGHDT and CDR2 YYEEEE.

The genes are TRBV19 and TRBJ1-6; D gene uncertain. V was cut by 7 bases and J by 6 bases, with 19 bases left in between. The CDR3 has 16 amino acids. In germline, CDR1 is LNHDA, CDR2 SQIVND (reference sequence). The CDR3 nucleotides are TGTGCCAGTACTGCGCGCGGCGGGCAGTTTAATTCACCCCTCCACTTT. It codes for CASTARGGQFNSPLHF.

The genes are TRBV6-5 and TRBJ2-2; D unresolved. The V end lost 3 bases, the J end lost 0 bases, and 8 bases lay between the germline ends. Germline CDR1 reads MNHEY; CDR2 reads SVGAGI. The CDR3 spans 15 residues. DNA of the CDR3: TGTGCCAGCAGTTATAGCCAAACGAACACCGGGGAGCTGTTTTTT. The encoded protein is CASSYSQTNTGELFF.